Shown below are 14 T cell receptor beta chains from a single sample sequenced in a study of blood T cell repertoires in COVID-19. Profiled with immunoSEQ multiplex PCR; TCRdb holds only in-frame clones, not every one. The data show 150,000 to 200,000 clones, 80% to 85% seen once. The sequencing input was peripheral blood. The receptors derive from a human donor with acute or convalescent COVID-19. The donor label of this sample is uncertain.

This clone appeared once. V gene TRBV21-1 combines with J gene TRBJ2-5; TRBD2 is taken as the D call from the table, unchecked against the DNA. TRBV21-1 is an annotated pseudogene. The CDR3 length is 15 residues. The CDR3: CASSWRGKRLETQYF. DNA for the CDR3: TGTGCCAGCAGCTGGCGTGGCAAGAGACTGGAGACCCAGTACTTC.

This clone was seen a single time. The V call is TRBV5-1, the J call TRBJ2-1; 16 bases are shared with TRBD2. The CDR3 runs 17 residues. V lost 3 bases to trimming and J lost 8 bases; unmatched junction nucleotides: 8. Germline assignment: CDR1 SGHRS and CDR2 YFSETQ. The CDR3 protein is CASSSGTSGGAKHEQFF. The CDR3 nucleotides read TGCGCCAGCAGCTCCGGGACTAGCGGGGGGGCGAAACATGAGCAGTTCTTC.

Here the CDR3 reads CAISESQGRPNYGYTF. The CDR3 DNA reads TGTGCCATCAGTGAGTCGCAGGGGCGGCCTAACTATGGCTACACCTTC. The chain joins TRBV10-3 to TRBJ1-2; tentative D call: TRBD1 (6 bases). This CDR3 is built from 16 residues. Trimming shortened V by 0 bases and J by 0 bases, and 11 bases separated the two germline ends. Germline assignment: CDR1 ENHRY and CDR2 SYGVKD.

The chain combines TRBV12-5 with TRBJ2-5; 8 bases are a match to TRBD1. Trimming at V came to 0 bases and at J to 7 bases, leaving 7 bases not matched to a gene. Germline CDR1 LGHNT, CDR2 FRNRAP. The CDR3 has 15 amino acids. The CDR3 coding sequence is TGTGCTAGTGGTTTGGTCAGACAGGGGCCCGGGACCCAGTACTTC. The encoded protein is CASGLVRQGPGTQYF. The full variable domain, its missing parts supplied by reference TRBV12-5 and TRBJ2-5, is DARVTQTPRHKVTEMGQEVTMRCQPILGHNTVFWYRQTMMQGLELLAYFRNRAPLDDSGMPKDRFSAEMPDATLATLKIQPSEPRDSAVYFCASGLVRQGPGTQYFGPGTRLLVL.

CDR3 protein: CASSLGGSGREQFF. Here the CDR3 DNA reads TGTGCCAGCAGCTTAGGTGGTAGCGGGAGGGAGCAGTTCTTC. This sequence joins TRBV11-3 and TRBJ2-1, with TRBD2 matching over 10 bases. V was pared by 1 base and J by 10 bases, with 4 bases of the junction left unmatched. This CDR3 region has 14 residues. The germline V gene has CDR1 SGHNT and CDR2 YENEEA.

This chain links TRBV11-3 with TRBJ2-1; D perhaps matches TRBD2 (6 bases). Germline CDR1 and CDR2: SGHNT and YENEEA. This CDR3 is built from 15 residues. Trimming took off 0 bases at V and 6 bases at J, with 12 bases between the two ends. The CDR3 DNA reads TGTGCCAGCAGCTTAGAGGGGGGTAGGAGCAATGAGCAGTTCTTC. It specifies CASSLEGGRSNEQFF.

This chain connects TRBV6-5 to TRBJ2-2, with TRBD2 matching 8 bases. V was pared by 10 bases and J by 6 bases, with 13 bases of the junction left unmatched. Germline CDR1 reads MNHEY; CDR2 reads SVGAGI. This CDR3 contains 15 residues. The CDR3 is CATLLSGSGAGELFF. The CDR3 coding sequence is TGTGCCACCCTTCTCAGCGGGAGTGGTGCCGGGGAGCTGTTTTTT.

The table lists this clone with a count of one. The gene calls are TRBV5-1 and TRBJ1-3, with TRBD1 matching 8 bases. CDR1 is SGHRS, CDR2 YFSETQ, per germline. V lost 1 base, J lost 4 bases, and 7 bases stayed unmatched. This CDR3 contains 16 residues. In nucleotides, the CDR3 is TGCGCCAGCAGCTTGTTGACCGGGACAGGAGGAAACACCATATATTTT. Amino acid sequence: CASSLLTGTGGNTIYF.

J is TRBJ2-7 and V is TRBV5-1, with TRBD1 identical over 7 bases. V shed 0 bases, J shed 1 base, and the junction held 10 bases outside the gene matches. Germline values: CDR1 SGHRS, CDR2 YFSETQ. The CDR3 sequence is 17 residues long. The CDR3 sequence: CASSLDERGLASYEQYF. In nucleotides, the CDR3 is TGCGCCAGCAGCTTGGACGAAAGGGGGCTAGCTTCCTACGAGCAGTACTTC. The full variable domain, rest sourced from reference TRBV5-1 and TRBJ2-7, is KAGVTQTPRYLIKTRGQQVTLSCSPISGHRSVSWYQQTPGQGLQFLFEYFSETQRNKGNFPGRFSGRQFSNSRSEMNVSTLELGDSALYLCASSLDERGLASYEQYFGPGTRLTVT.

This chain links TRBV5-4 with TRBJ2-1; D may be TRBD1 (6 bases). The CDR3 consists of 13 residues. Trimming left V 6 bases short and J 1 base short, with 8 bases between. The V gene's germline CDR1 is SGHNT and CDR2 YYREEE (reference sequence). The CDR3 region has the DNA TGTGCCAGCAACAGGGTTTCCTACAATGAGCAGTTCTTC. It specifies CASNRVSYNEQFF.

The rearrangement links TRBV29-1 to TRBJ1-5; D possibly corresponds to TRBD1 (5 bases). This CDR3 contains 14 residues. Trimming removed 5 bases at V and 0 bases at J, with 11 bases between. CDR1 is SQVTM and CDR2 is ANQGSEA in the germline V gene. CDR3 DNA: TGCAGCGTTACATCCGGACATAGCAATCAGCCCCAGCATTTT. It yields the protein CSVTSGHSNQPQHF.

This clone has just one count. The rearrangement links TRBV7-8 to TRBJ2-7; TRBD1 is a possible D gene (5 bases). This CDR3 comprises 14 residues. Germline CDR1 is SGHVS and CDR2 is FQNEAQ. The V end was cut by 7 bases, the J end by 4 bases, with 17 bases between. The CDR3 sequence is CASTQRGTKYEQYF. The CDR3 nucleotides read TGTGCCAGCACCCAAAGGGGCACTAAGTACGAGCAGTACTTC.

The chain couples TRBV2 to TRBJ2-7, with unresolved D. There are 12 residues in the CDR3. V lost 5 bases to trimming and J lost 3 bases, with 8 bases between them. Germline lookup yields CDR1 SNHLY and CDR2 FYNNEI. The CDR3 region is CASSFSDYEQYF. The CDR3 region has the DNA TGTGCCAGCAGTTTCAGTGACTACGAGCAGTACTTC. The full variable domain, with the rest looked up from reference TRBV2 and TRBJ2-7, is EPEVTQTPSHQVTQMGQEVILRCVPISNHLYFYWYRQILGQKVEFLVSFYNNEISEKSEIFDDQFSVERPDGSNFTLKIRSTKLEDSAMYFCASSFSDYEQYFGPGTRLTVT.

The chain couples TRBV9 to TRBJ2-5, with D maybe TRBD1 (6 bases). CDR1 and CDR2 from the germline V gene are SGDLS and YYNGEE. The V end lost 3 bases, the J end lost 3 bases, and 12 bases lay between the germline ends. This CDR3 has 14 amino acids. The CDR3 DNA is TGTGCCAGCAGCGGTGGACAGTCAAAAGAGACCCAGTACTTC. Its protein is CASSGGQSKETQYF. Together with reference TRBV9 and TRBJ2-5, the CDR3 gives the full variable domain: DSGVTQTPKHLITATGQRVTLRCSPRSGDLSVYWYQQSLDQGLQFLIQYYNGEERAKGNILERFSAQQFPDLHSELNLSSLELGDSALYFCASSGGQSKETQYFGPGTRLLVL.